This T cell receptor (beta chain) appears in the sequencing data of a study of Graves' ophthalmopathy and Graves' hyperthyroidism. Study-wide background: Peripheral blood was gathered at first diagnosis, ahead of any treatment whatsoever.

V dropped 2 bases and J dropped 1 base, with 5 bases sitting between them. Germline lookup yields CDR1 MGHRA and CDR2 YSYEKL. The CDR3 has 13 residues. This clonotype showed up many times. Its matching antigen is unknown. Study-wide points: Most clonotypes expanded in thyroid above 0.001 frequency were present in blood too. Cross-validated, the 13-signature model showed 87.88%/81.08% sensitivity/specificity, and 80%/75% in the test set. The model's prediction of ophthalmopathy progression had 70.59% sensitivity and less than 75% specificity.

Amplification targeted the TCR beta CDR3 regions, with RNA transcripts as the source material. The library came from an HTBI-primed first-round RT-PCR and a second-round multiplex PCR. TCRdb re-called the multiplex PCR reads with MiXCR, one entry per CDR3 protein. The sample consists of under 400,000 distinct CDR3 sequences, about a sixth of them appearing once. This chain uses TRBV4-1 with TRBJ2-5; D not certain. This clonotype was sampled from an adult man with Graves' ophthalmopathy. What was sequenced was peripheral blood. The CDR3: CASSQQSQETQYF. In DNA, the CDR3 is TGCGCCAGCAGCCAACAAAGCCAAGAGACCCAGTACTTC.